This T cell receptor beta chain was captured by sequencing in a study of cytomegalovirus exposure and HLA in healthy donors (dated 2017 in TCRdb). Concerning the study at large: In an earlier analysis of several hundred of the donors, 276 Gb of sequence data and 117 million unique TCR beta sequences from 180 million or so T cells were reported. Every repertoire in the discovery cohort had been generated on one and the same sequencing platform. The T cell repertoires of about 700 subjects were profiled by immunosequencing and related to cytomegalovirus serostatus. A few DR-DQ haplotypes were treated as single units for association and clustering because of strong linkage in the cohort. Besides the first cohort of roughly 660 subjects, a separate validation cohort made up of 120 or so different subjects was used. Around 320 gigabases of sequencing data and approximately 85 million unique TCR sequences were included in an early release covering about 700 HLA-typed donors. Among the roughly 400 genotyped donors, more than 70% belonged to the genetic ancestry cluster associated with self-reported Caucasian donors. To predict cytomegalovirus infection status, the study brought together high-throughput TCR immunosequencing, statistical association of individual TCRs with disease status, and machine learning. The study was designed to test whether signatures of past pathogen exposure could be identified by cataloging public T cell receptors. In an earlier analysis of 500 to 650 of the donors, high-throughput TCR beta sequencing was used to judge whether each TCR beta V gene segment behaved as functional or pseudogenic. The number of donors typed differed by locus, with roughly 620-630 for A, B, C, DRB1 and DQB1, roughly 550 for DQA1, 606 for DPA1, and some 440 for DPB1. Rather than using new phenotypic data, the later analysis identified candidate immune exposures from TCR beta sequences and from how often those sequences occurred across donors. Genome-wide SNP genotypes for about 60% of the roughly 700 donors were used in a later genetic analysis, which treated that subset as a discovery cohort. Both class I and class II loci were covered by HLA typing, at four-digit resolution. Among 300 to 500 genotyped donors of the cohort, an average of approximately 200,000 unique TCR beta nucleotide sequences was sequenced per donor, of which approximately 19% were non-productive. Donor age, sex, ethnicity and CMV serostatus were compiled together with the repertoire data. A later analysis re-examined previously published TCR beta repertoires from several hundred donors and added high-resolution HLA genotyping to investigate patterns of TCR occurrence. Study-level results and caveats: The classifier was reported to diagnose cytomegalovirus status with high specificity and sensitivity in both the original cohort and the validation cohort. Most TCR sequences were observed very rarely across donors, whereas some public TCRs were present in many individuals. When HLA alleles, especially DR and DQ, strongly co-occurred, attributing TCR associations to individual alleles was difficult. Immune exposure information for the cohort was limited to CMV serostatus. In an earlier analysis of about 600 of the donors, most TCR beta V segments appeared in productive rearrangements about 90% or about 30% of the time, broadly matching IMGT annotations. An association between a missense DCLRE1C variant and V-gene and J-gene trimming of TCR beta chains was found in a later genetic analysis and replicated in an independent cohort. Because counts were too low, roughly 17 rarely observed V segments, including chromosome 9 orphons, were left out of the earlier analysis of several hundred of the donors. Linkage disequilibrium might explain the correlated functional status among segregating V segments, but an unknown experimental factor could not be excluded. Because some donors lacked HLA typing at each locus, the association tests relied only on the typed subset. In vitro tests confirmed that three of the cytomegalovirus-associated TCR beta chains recognize cytomegalovirus antigens. Some IMGT-functional V segments, including TRBV6-2 and TRBV6-3, could not be told apart with the 87-base-pair reads, so those segments were excluded. Roughly uniform sequencing depth across donors was assumed in presence/absence analyses, although this assumption may not hold. In a later analysis, several top co-occurrence clusters were reported to appear linked to parvovirus B19, influenza, CMV and Epstein-Barr virus. A cluster of highly shared sequence variants was judged likely to be a technical artifact of the sequencing pipeline. It was suggested by the authors that the approach could potentially be generalized to other disease states and immunological phenotypes. A further reported finding was that TCR beta sequences accurately predicted the HLA-A and HLA-B alleles for most subjects in the first cohort. In the study, around 150 TCR beta chains were listed as associated with cytomegalovirus. Specific HLA alleles were associated with 16,951 TCR beta sequences at a false discovery rate of 0.05 in a later analysis. Compared with the approximately 670-donor mean, donors in an Asian-associated ancestry cluster had fewer N-insertions in productive TCRs, according to a later genetic analysis. This cohort had only TCR beta chains sequenced, and the lack of alpha or paired-chain data limited which features could be detected. A later analysis found that TCR association rates varied across HLA loci, with DRB1 alleles showing the most associated TCRs and HLA-C alleles the fewest. In a later analysis, HLA-associated TCR beta chains were found to be more clonally expanded and to have lower generation probabilities than equally common non-associated chains. A later analysis found that most CMV-associated TCR beta chains appeared HLA-restricted, with HLA associations seemingly driven largely by CMV exposure.

Libraries came from the immunoSEQ multiplex PCR assay. A mixture of 60 forward primers for TCR Vbeta segments and 13 reverse primers for TCR Jbeta segments was used in the multiplex PCR. The CDR3 region of rearranged TCR beta genes was amplified from genomic DNA with a multiplex PCR assay. The Illumina HiSeq System was used to sequence the amplified TCR beta libraries as 87-base-pair reads. The published analysis was carried out like this. A later analysis counted tens of millions of unique TCR beta chains across the 650 to 700 repertoires, and roughly 9.9 million of these chains were shared by at least two donors. A nearest-neighbor algorithm error-corrected the raw reads and collapsed the reads into unique sequences, merging closely related sequences to remove PCR and sequencing errors. To assign V, D and J gene segments, CDR3 sequences were aligned to IMGT reference sequences. For a sequence to be retained, a match of at least six nucleotides was required to both a V gene segment and a J gene segment. A rearrangement counted as productive if the CDR3 had no stop codons and remained in frame with V and J, and every other rearrangement counted as non-productive. CDR3 was defined by IMGT convention, running from the second conserved V-encoded cysteine to the conserved J-encoded phenylalanine. In an earlier analysis of around 600 of the donors, sequences lacking an unambiguous match to a single V gene segment were excluded. An earlier analysis of around 600 of the donors classified V segments as functional when productive rearrangements were above 56.7% and as segregating when the standard deviation between donors was above 5%. A statistical classification framework was developed to diagnose cytomegalovirus status using the catalog of TCR beta chain sequences. In a later analysis, TCR nucleotide sequences were compared against IMGT/GENE-DB human TR gene sequences so that V and J genes could be assigned. Using the TCRdist pipeline, a later analysis assigned CDR3 sequences along with most-parsimonious VDJ recombination scenarios. In a later analysis, each TCR beta chain was defined by its CDR3 amino acid sequence together with its V-gene family, and reads without a unique V-gene family were excluded. A later analysis removed 500 to 650 highly shared, low-generation-probability nucleotide sequences to deal with suspected cross-contamination and a sequencing artifact. In a later analysis, a clonal expansion index for each public chain was calculated from normalized within-repertoire ranks of inferred template counts. In a later analysis, generation probabilities were computed with a VDJ recombination model fitted to out-of-frame rearrangements, and the resulting probabilities were checked against IGoR. Hypergeometric tests were used in a later analysis to score TCR-TCR, TCR-HLA and TCR-CMV co-occurrence, with a repertoire-size bias correction applied to the TCR pairs. In a later analysis, false discovery rates were estimated by permuting HLA or CMV assignments 20 times. In a later analysis, co-occurring TCRs were grouped using DBSCAN, with TCRdist sequence similarity added in when clustering inside HLA-allele-positive subsets. Repertoires with fewer than 30,000 or more than 120,000 public chains, plus five repertoires with anomalous nucleotide sharing, were excluded from co-occurrence clustering. The immuneACCESS repertoire file appears here via TCRdb, limited to in-frame rearrangements. These files lack a portion of the clones; in checked studies, under half of the deficit traces to unresolved V genes, and the cause of the others is not known. For V, J and clone size, that table is used; D and trimming come from the DNA. Counted in this sample were some 110,000 clones; 75% of them appeared once. Together, the top ten hold around 2.8% of the sample.

In total, approximately 700 healthy bone marrow donors made up the cohort. Cohort members were all nominally healthy when sampled, although unrecorded immune exposures were likely present. The donor was CMV seropositive and was included in the group of 250 to 300 seropositive cohort members. Each donor provided a peripheral blood sample, and peripheral blood mononuclear cells were used for TCR beta sequencing. The Qiagen DNeasy Blood Extraction Kit was used to extract genomic DNA from the blood cell samples. For this clone: Its target antigen remains unknown. Nothing much larger sits one base from this clone, and base qualities are not available.

At the junction V is shortened by 1 base and J by 6 bases, with 7 bases in between. Reading from cysteine to phenylalanine, the CDR3 counts 13 amino acids. This entry keeps only the CDR3 DNA: 39 bases, framed from base 1. According to the germline V gene, CDR1 reads ENHRY and CDR2 reads SYGVKD. The sequence links TRBV10-3 to TRBJ1-5; the D gene lacks a confident call. Sequenced sample: PBMCs. This sequence was found in a male donor in good health and CMV-seropositive. The CDR3 protein is CAISELESQPQHF. The nucleotide sequence reads TGTGCCATCAGTGAGTTAGAGAGTCAGCCCCAGCATTTT.